These 14 T cell receptor beta chains were all obtained from the same sample, sequenced in a study of shared clonotypes between healthy human individuals. In the naive CD8 group, cells lacked CD45RO and were positively selected for CCR7, so terminally differentiated effector memory CD45RA+ cells were left out. TCRdb keeps only in-frame clones here, not all; method: immunoSEQ multiplex PCR. The data contain about 680,000 clones, about 90% of them seen just once; the ten biggest clones take up 24%. The sequenced material came from naive CD8+ T cells sorted from blood. These receptors were obtained from a man under 40 in good health.

This chain joins TRBV10-1 and TRBJ2-1; D assignment may be TRBD1 or TRBD2 (5 bases each). CDR1 WNHNN and CDR2 SYGVQD come from the germline V gene (reference sequence). V lost 7 bases to trimming and J lost 5 bases, with 12 bases between them. The CDR3 contains 13 residues. The CDR3 bases are TGCGCCAGCACTCCGGGACCAGACAATGAGCAGTTCTTC. It is translated as CASTPGPDNEQFF.

This clone was seen just once. The sample carries other DNA sequences with the same CDR3. V usage is TRBV27 and J usage is TRBJ2-2; 12 bases agree with TRBD2. V lost 1 base, J lost 5 bases, and 2 bases stayed unmatched. The length of the CDR3 is 16 residues. Germline V lookup: CDR1 MNHEY, CDR2 SMNVEV (reference sequence). The CDR3 here is CASSLLLAGGTGELFF. CDR3 bases: TGTGCCAGCAGTTTATTACTAGCGGGGGGAACCGGGGAGCTGTTTTTT.

This chain connects TRBV7-2 to TRBJ2-7; 9 nucleotides agree with TRBD2. This CDR3 is built from 15 residues. The germline V gene has CDR1 SGHTA and CDR2 FQGNSA. Trimming cost V 6 bases and J 4 bases; bases outside gene matches: 10. The CDR3 region is CASSLGASGNYEQYF. In DNA form, the CDR3 reads TGTGCCAGCAGTCTAGGCGCTAGCGGGAATTACGAGCAGTACTTC. The entire variable domain, with the rest obtained from reference TRBV7-2 and TRBJ2-7, is as follows: GAGVSQSPSNKVTEKGKDVELRCDPISGHTALYWYRQSLGQGLEFLIYFQGNSAPDKSGLPSDRFSAERTGGSVSTLTIQRTQQEDSAVYLCASSLGASGNYEQYFGPGTRLTVT.

This rearrangement joins TRBV7-9 to TRBJ2-1; D is tentatively TRBD1 or TRBD2 (7 bases each). With 4 bases removed from V and 9 bases from J, the gap between germline ends came to 19 bases. CDR3 length: 15 residues. Germline lookup yields CDR1 SEHNR and CDR2 FQNEAQ (reference sequence). Here the CDR3 DNA reads TGTGCCAGCAGCTCAAGGGGGCTAGCGGTGGTTGAGCAGTTCTTC. Its protein is CASSSRGLAVVEQFF.

This sequence joins TRBV11-2 and TRBJ2-2; TRBD2 is a possible D gene (5 bases). V was clipped by 5 bases and J by 1 base, with 14 bases between them. CDR3 length equals 16 residues. The germline V gene has CDR1 SGHAT and CDR2 FQNNGV. The chain's CDR3 is CASSGWAGLNTGELFF. The CDR3, as DNA: TGTGCCAGCAGCGGGTGGGCGGGCTTGAACACCGGGGAGCTGTTTTTT.

J is TRBJ2-3 and V is TRBV7-8; D is perhaps TRBD2 (5 bases). Germline CDR1 is SGHVS and CDR2 is FQNEAQ. The V gene lost 0 bases and the J gene lost 4 bases, with 8 bases spanning the gap. The CDR3 is made up of 14 amino acids. CDR3 protein: CASSLAVEADTQYF. The CDR3 coding sequence is TGTGCCAGCAGCTTAGCCGTGGAGGCAGATACGCAGTATTTT.

This clone was recorded once. The chain carries TRBV19 and TRBJ2-7; D may be TRBD2 (6 bases). CDR1 is LNHDA, CDR2 SQIVND, per germline (reference sequence). The V end lost 5 bases, the J end lost 3 bases, and 14 bases lay between the germline ends. The CDR3 contains 14 residues. Written as DNA, the CDR3 is TGTGCCAGTAGTCCGGGACTCGCGAACTACGAGCAGTACTTC. As protein: CASSPGLANYEQYF.

The chain employs TRBV30 and TRBJ2-3, with 10 bases that match TRBD2. The germline V gene has CDR1 GTSNPN and CDR2 SVGIG (reference sequence). The J segment lost 8 bases and the V segment lost 3 bases, leaving 8 bases of the junction unmatched. The CDR3 is 14 residues long. The CDR3 nucleotides read TGTGCCTGGAGCGGACTAGCGGAGCGAGCTACGCAGTATTTT. As protein: CAWSGLAERATQYF.

The chain couples TRBV7-9 to TRBJ2-5; possibly TRBD1 or TRBD2 for D (5 bases each). Trimming stripped 4 bases from V and 2 bases from J, with 17 bases between. Germline CDR1 SEHNR, CDR2 FQNEAQ (reference sequence). The CDR3 length is 16 residues. CDR3 sequence: CASSSAIGTEQETQYF. In DNA, the CDR3 is TGTGCCAGCAGCTCAGCGATAGGGACGGAACAAGAGACCCAGTACTTC.

This chain joins TRBV28 and TRBJ2-4; 12 nucleotides align to TRBD2. Looked up from germline, CDR1 is MDHEN and CDR2 is SYDVKM. V lost 8 bases and J lost 1; bases outside the gene matches: 9. The CDR3 is 17 amino acids. The CDR3 is CASQTSGSHEAKNIQYF. CDR3 DNA sequence: TGTGCCAGCCAGACTAGCGGGAGTCATGAGGCCAAAAACATTCAGTACTTC.

The chain carries TRBV7-8 and TRBJ2-7; weak D call: TRBD1 (5 bases). Germline loops: CDR1 SGHVS, CDR2 FQNEAQ. V was shortened by 2 bases and J by 0 bases, with 11 bases between the two germline ends. CDR3 length: 15 residues. CDR3 in DNA: TGTGCCAGCAGCTTATTGGGGCGAACCTCCTACGAGCAGTACTTC. Translated, it gives CASSLLGRTSYEQYF.

The chain carries TRBV27 and TRBJ2-1, with a weak D call TRBD2 (6 bases). The V gene's germline CDR1 is MNHEY and CDR2 SMNVEV (reference sequence). The V end lost 1 base, the J end lost 0 bases, and 19 bases lay between the germline ends. The CDR3 loop spans 19 amino acids. The CDR3 is CASSLWKNIAASSYNEQFF. The CDR3 DNA follows: TGTGCCAGCAGTTTATGGAAAAATATAGCGGCGAGCTCCTACAATGAGCAGTTCTTC.

J is TRBJ2-7 and V is TRBV19, with TRBD1 matching over 7 bases. V shed 2 bases and J 2 bases; nucleotides not matched to a gene: 6. The CDR3 contains 15 residues. Per the germline V gene, CDR1 is LNHDA and CDR2 is SQIVND (reference sequence). The CDR3 nucleotides are TGTGCCAGTAGTATAACAGGGGCCGAGCCCTACGAGCAGTACTTC. The encoded protein is CASSITGAEPYEQYF.

J is TRBJ1-3 and V is TRBV29-1; maybe TRBD1 (6 bases). The CDR3 is 14 amino acids. Trimming left V 3 bases short and J 1 base short, with 10 bases between. The germline V gene has CDR1 SQVTM and CDR2 ANQGSEA. CDR3 nucleotide sequence: TGCAGCGTTGATGGGGGGGCTTCTGGAAACACCATATATTTT. Translated, it gives CSVDGGASGNTIYF.